Shown below are 8 T cell receptor beta chains from a single sample sequenced in a study of lymphopenia after photon versus proton radiotherapy. Measured with immunoSEQ multiplex PCR; TCRdb has only the in-frame clones, and not every one. The sample yields some 26,000 clones, around four fifths seen once. The specimen was peripheral blood, collected from a patient treated with photon-based radiotherapy. The receptors were sampled from a woman between 45 and 60 years old with pancreatic cancer.

This clone was observed a few times. The genes are TRBV21-1 and TRBJ1-5; TRBD1 is taken as the D call from the table, unchecked against the DNA. TRBV21-1 is a documented pseudogene. The CDR3 is made up of 15 amino acids. Here the CDR3 reads CASSRRDRGNQPQHF. CDR3 in DNA: TGTGCCAGCAGCAGGAGGGACAGAGGCAATCAGCCCCAGCATTTT.

Written as DNA, the CDR3 is TGTGCCAGCAGTTCGGGCGGAAGCTCTGGAAACACCATATATTTT. This encodes CASSSGGSSGNTIYF. The chain combines TRBV28 with TRBJ1-3; D unresolved. Germline CDR1 is MDHEN and CDR2 is SYDVKM. Trimming removed 4 bases at V and 0 bases at J, with 10 bases between. The CDR3 totals 15 residues.

This clone was recorded only once. The rearrangement uses TRBV29-1 and TRBJ2-5; no definite D call. The CDR3 has 12 amino acids. Trimming removed 7 bases from V and 5 bases from J, with 14 bases in between. Germline lookup yields CDR1 SQVTM and CDR2 ANQGSEA. The CDR3 reads CSETGLGETQYF. As DNA, the CDR3 is TGCAGCGAAACGGGCCTAGGGGAGACCCAGTACTTC. The variable domain in full, completed from reference TRBV29-1 and TRBJ2-5, reads SAVISQKPSRDICQRGTSLTIQCQVDSQVTMMFWYRQQPGQSLTLIATANQGSEATYESGFVIDKFPISRPNLTFSTLTVSNMSPEDSSIYLCSETGLGETQYFGPGTRLLVL.

This clone was seen a single time. CDR3 DNA sequence: TGCGCCAGCAGCAGGGACAACCTGAATCAGCCCCAGCATTTT. It encodes CASSRDNLNQPQHF. This sequence joins TRBV5-1 and TRBJ1-5; a possible D gene is TRBD1 (6 bases). Germline-derived CDR1 and CDR2 are SGHRS and YFSETQ. CDR3 length: 14 residues. Trimming stripped 4 bases from V and 4 bases from J, with 12 bases between.

The chain links TRBV4-1 to TRBJ2-7; 10 bases agree with TRBD2. The junction had 16 bases not matched to a gene; V was cut back by 3 bases and J by 2 bases. There are 19 residues in the CDR3. Germline V lookup: CDR1 MGHRA, CDR2 YSYEKL. The CDR3 DNA reads as TGCGCCAGCAGCCAGGGGGCTTACAGCCCTAGCGGGAGTCCCTACGAGCAGTACTTC. Translating it yields CASSQGAYSPSGSPYEQYF.

This clone was seen only once. This chain joins TRBV7-3 and TRBJ1-1; 7 bases are a match to TRBD1. The V segment lost 6 bases and the J segment 0 bases; nucleotides outside the gene matches: 7. There are 15 residues in the CDR3. The V gene's germline CDR1 is SGHTA and CDR2 FQGTGA. The CDR3 is CASSPQGGMNTEAFF. The CDR3, as DNA: TGTGCCAGCAGTCCCCAGGGGGGAATGAACACTGAAGCTTTCTTT. Combining the CDR3 with reference TRBV7-3 and TRBJ1-1 gives the whole variable domain GAGVSQTPSNKVTEKGKYVELRCDPISGHTALYWYRQSLGQGPEFLIYFQGTGAADDSGLPNDRFFAVRPEGSVSTLKIQRTERGDSAVYLCASSPQGGMNTEAFFGQGTRLTVV.

V and J are TRBV29-1 and TRBJ2-1; TRBD2 matches at 7 bases. The CDR3 covers 13 residues. With 3 bases clipped from V and 7 bases from J, the junction kept 6 bases outside the gene matches. Germline lookup yields CDR1 SQVTM and CDR2 ANQGSEA. The chain's CDR3 is CSVDPGRRNEQFF. The DNA for the CDR3 is TGCAGCGTTGATCCCGGGAGGAGGAATGAGCAGTTCTTC.

This clone occurred a few times. The chain couples TRBV7-2 to TRBJ1-1; D not certain. CDR3 length equals 13 residues. Germline values: CDR1 SGHTA, CDR2 FQGNSA. V was clipped by 6 bases and J by 1 base, with 9 bases between them. CDR3 residues: CASRYQQNTEAFF. The CDR3 DNA follows: TGTGCCAGCAGATATCAACAGAACACTGAAGCTTTCTTT.